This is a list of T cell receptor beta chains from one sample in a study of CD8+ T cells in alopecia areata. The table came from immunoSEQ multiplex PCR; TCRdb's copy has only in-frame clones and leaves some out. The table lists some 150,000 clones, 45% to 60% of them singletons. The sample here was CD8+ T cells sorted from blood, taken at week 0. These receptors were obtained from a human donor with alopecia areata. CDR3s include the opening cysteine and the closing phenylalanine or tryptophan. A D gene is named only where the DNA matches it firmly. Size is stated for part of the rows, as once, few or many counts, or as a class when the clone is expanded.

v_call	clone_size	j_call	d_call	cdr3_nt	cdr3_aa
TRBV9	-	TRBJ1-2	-	TGTGCCAGCAGCGTAGGAAGCTCCGGCTACACCTTC	CASSVGSSGYTF
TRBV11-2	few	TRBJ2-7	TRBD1	TGTGCCAGCGCGAGGACAGGGGATTACGAGCAGTACTTC	CASARTGDYEQYF
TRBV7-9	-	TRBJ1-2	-	TGTGCCAGCAGCTTAGGGGCATCTAGCTATGGCTACACCTTC	CASSLGASSYGYTF
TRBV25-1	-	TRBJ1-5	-	TGTGCCAGCAGTGAGGGGGCGCAGCCCCAGCATTTT	CASSEGAQPQHF
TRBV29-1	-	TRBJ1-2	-	TGCAGCGTGCCGGGGACCCATGGCTACACCTTC	CSVPGTHGYTF
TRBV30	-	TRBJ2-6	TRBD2	TGTGCCTGGAGTGGGGAGGGGACTAGCGATTCTGGGGCCAACGTCCTGACTTTC	CAWSGEGTSDSGANVLTF
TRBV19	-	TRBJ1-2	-	TGTGCCAGTAGCCCCGGACACGTAGCTATTGGCTATGGCTACACCTTC	CASSPGHVAIGYGYTF
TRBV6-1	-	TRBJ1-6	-	TGTGCCAGCAGTGGGTCAGGGGCGAGCTCCTATAATTCACCCCTCCACTTT	CASSGSGASSYNSPLHF
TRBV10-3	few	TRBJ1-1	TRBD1	TGTGCCATCAGTGAAAGGACAGGGGATGACGCTTTCTTT	CAISERTGDDAFF
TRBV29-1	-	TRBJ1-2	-	TGCAGCGTCCCCGCCGGGGATAGCTATGGCTACACCTTC	CSVPAGDSYGYTF
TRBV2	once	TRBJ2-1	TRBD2	TGTGCCAGCGGGACTAGCGGGGGCCGAAAATCCTACAATGAGCAGTTCTTC	CASGTSGGRKSYNEQFF
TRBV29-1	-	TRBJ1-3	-	TGCAGTGCAGAAACTTCGGGAAACACCATATATTTT	CSAETSGNTIYF
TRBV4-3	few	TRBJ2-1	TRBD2	TGCGCCAGCAGCCACCCACAATCGGGGGGACTCAATGAGCAGTTCTTC	CASSHPQSGGLNEQFF
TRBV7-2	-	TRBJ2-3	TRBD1	TGTGCCAGCAGCTTAAGGGACAGGGTCTCTGCAAATACGCAGTATTTT	CASSLRDRVSANTQYF
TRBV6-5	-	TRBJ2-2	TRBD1	TGTGCCAGCACACCCGGGACAGGGATCACCGGGGAGCTGTTTTTT	CASTPGTGITGELFF
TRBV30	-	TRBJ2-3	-	TGTGCCTGGAGTAGGATAGCGGCTAGCACAGATACGCAGTATTTT	CAWSRIAASTDTQYF
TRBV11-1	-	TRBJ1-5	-	TGTGCCAGCAGCACAGCCGGGGGTCAGCCCCAGCATTTT	CASSTAGGQPQHF
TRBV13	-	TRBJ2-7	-	TGTGCCAGCAGTCTGCAGGGGATCTACGAGCAGTACTTC	CASSLQGIYEQYF
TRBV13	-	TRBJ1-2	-	TGTGCCAGCAGCTTAGTACAGGTGAATGGCTACACCTTC	CASSLVQVNGYTF
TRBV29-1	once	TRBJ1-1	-	TGCAGCGTTGAGGCAGGGGACACTGAAGCTTTCTTT	CSVEAGDTEAFF
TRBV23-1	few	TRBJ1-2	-	TGCGCCAGCAGTCAAAAAGTGGCGGGACTTGCTAACTATGGCTACACCTTC	CASSQKVAGLANYGYTF
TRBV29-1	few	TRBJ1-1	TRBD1	TGCAGCGGAACCGGGACAGATGAGAACACTGAAGCTTTCTTT	CSGTGTDENTEAFF